This passage covers 9 T cell receptor beta chains from one sample sequenced in a study of cytomegalovirus exposure and HLA in healthy donors. In the PCR, 60 Vbeta and 13 Jbeta primers were used. Libraries were prepared by immunoSEQ multiplex PCR; TCRdb keeps only in-frame clonotypes and omits some of them. The sample has under 250,000 clones, 76% seen once. The sample taken for sequencing was PBMCs. The origin of the receptors is a man aged 18 to 35 in good health and CMV-seronegative.

The genes are TRBV5-6 and TRBJ1-1, with TRBD1 as a possible D gene (6 bases). In germline, CDR1 is SGHDT, CDR2 YYEEEE. Deletions cut 0 bases from V and 9 bases from J, with 21 bases between. This CDR3 is built from 16 residues. The CDR3 region has the DNA TGTGCCAGCAGCTTGGTGGCCGGGGGGCGGCATCGGCAAGCTTTCTTT. It codes for CASSLVAGGRHRQAFF.

This rearrangement joins TRBV5-1 to TRBJ2-2; possibly TRBD1 for D (6 bases). CDR1 and CDR2 from the germline V gene are SGHRS and YFSETQ. This CDR3 has 15 amino acids. Trimming cost V 4 bases and J 4 bases, with 14 bases left between them. CDR3 DNA: TGCGCCAGCAGCCCGGGACACTCGGGCACCGGGGAGCTGTTTTTT. It translates to CASSPGHSGTGELFF.

This clone turned up a few times. This chain uses TRBV4-1 with TRBJ1-1; TRBD1 might be the D (5 bases). The germline CDR1 and CDR2 sequences are MGHRA and YSYEKL. There are 17 residues in the CDR3. V was pared by 1 base and J by 4 bases, with 19 bases between. This CDR3 reads CASSQVWVAVGGTEAFF. CDR3 nucleotide sequence: TGCGCCAGCAGCCAAGTTTGGGTCGCGGTCGGGGGCACTGAAGCTTTCTTT.

This chain joins TRBV19 and TRBJ2-6; unclear D gene. The V end lost 1 base, the J end lost 4 bases, and 14 bases lay between the germline ends. CDR3 length: 17 amino acids. The germline CDR1 and CDR2 sequences are LNHDA and SQIVND (reference sequence). CDR3 residues: CASSIGPSFAGANVLTF. For the CDR3, the DNA is TGTGCCAGTAGTATAGGTCCCTCTTTTGCGGGGGCCAACGTCCTGACTTTC.

The J gene is TRBJ2-1, the V gene TRBV5-6; D is unresolved. Between the trimmed V and J ends, which lost 0 bases and 0 bases, there was a span of 10 bases. The CDR3 loop spans 16 amino acids. CDR1 and CDR2 from the germline V gene are SGHDT and YYEEEE. CDR3: CASSLDTSSSYNEQFF. CDR3 bases: TGTGCCAGCAGCTTGGATACCAGTTCCTCCTACAATGAGCAGTTCTTC.

The V and J genes are TRBV6-5 and TRBJ2-7; a weak D match, TRBD2 (6 bases). Deletions cut 5 bases from V and 7 bases from J, with 15 bases between. Per germline, CDR1 MNHEY and CDR2 SVGAGI. The CDR3 totals 13 residues. CDR3 region: CASSQRDRGEQYF. CDR3 in DNA: TGTGCCAGCAGTCAAAGGGACCGGGGGGAGCAGTACTTC.

This clone showed up just a few times. This chain connects TRBV4-2 to TRBJ2-4, with a possible D match to TRBD2 (5 bases). The V end lost 1 base, the J end lost 7 bases, and 14 bases lay between the germline ends. Germline CDR1 LGHNA, CDR2 YNFKEQ. The CDR3 length is 15 residues. The DNA for the CDR3 is TGTGCCAGCAGCCAAGCGGTGGGAGTAAGGAACATTCAGTACTTC. As protein: CASSQAVGVRNIQYF.

The chain links TRBV27 to TRBJ2-2; tentatively, D is TRBD2 (7 bases). V was pared by 2 bases and J by 4 bases, with 14 bases between. The CDR3 loop spans 16 amino acids. Germline-derived CDR1 and CDR2 are MNHEY and SMNVEV (reference sequence). The CDR3 reads CASSLRGGAGTGELFF. The CDR3 DNA sequence: TGTGCCAGCAGTTTAAGGGGGGGCGCCGGCACCGGGGAGCTGTTTTTT.

The chain carries TRBV28 and TRBJ1-1, with a weak D call TRBD1 (6 bases). CDR3 length: 12 amino acids. Germline V gene data show CDR1 as MDHEN and CDR2 as SYDVKM. V was trimmed by 8 bases and J by 8 bases, leaving 15 bases between them. The CDR3 reads CASALDRLEAFF. The CDR3 DNA reads TGTGCCAGCGCGCTTGACAGGCTGGAAGCTTTCTTT.